The source of this T cell receptor beta chain is a study of T-cell memory formation after mild COVID-19. About the study: TCR clusters mostly belonged to single donors.

General study findings and limits: Balance between CD4 and CD8 was seen in clones contracting day 15 to 85, and a CD4+ lean was seen in later expanders.

In the case of this clonotype: No antigen is known for it.

From the 5' RACE reads, TCRdb called clonotypes with MiXCR, one entry per CDR3 protein. The sample gives approximately 150,000 distinct CDR3 sequences, over 15% of which show up once; around 2.5% is in the top ten. This clonotype originated in an adult woman who had mild COVID-19 (a few samples of this study predate the infection). Cell type and time point are not known. Sequenced: PBMCs or a T cell subset sorted from them (not recorded which).

The CDR3 nucleotides are TGCGCCAGCAGCTTGGAGGGGCTCCGCACTGAAGCTTTCTTT. Protein sequence: CASSLEGLRTEAFF. The chain couples TRBV5-1 to TRBJ1-1; possible D gene TRBD1, 5 bases. Germline V lookup: CDR1 SGHRS, CDR2 YFSETQ. Between the trimmed V and J ends, which lost 0 bases and 4 bases, there was a span of 10 bases. The CDR3 extends over 14 amino acids.